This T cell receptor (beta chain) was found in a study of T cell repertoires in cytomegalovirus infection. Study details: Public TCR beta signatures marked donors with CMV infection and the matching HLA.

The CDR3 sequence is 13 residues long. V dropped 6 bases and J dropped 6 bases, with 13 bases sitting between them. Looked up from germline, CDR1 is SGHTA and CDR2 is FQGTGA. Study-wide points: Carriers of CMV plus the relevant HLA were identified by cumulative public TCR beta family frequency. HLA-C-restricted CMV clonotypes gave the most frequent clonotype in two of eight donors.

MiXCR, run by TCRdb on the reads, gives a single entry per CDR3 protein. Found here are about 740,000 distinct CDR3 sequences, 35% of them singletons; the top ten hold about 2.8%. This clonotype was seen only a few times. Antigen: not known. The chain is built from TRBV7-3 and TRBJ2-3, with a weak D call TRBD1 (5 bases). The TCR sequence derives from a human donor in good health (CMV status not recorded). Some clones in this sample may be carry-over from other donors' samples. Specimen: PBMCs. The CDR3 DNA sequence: TGTGCCAGCAGATCAGCAGGGTCGGATACGCAGTATTTT. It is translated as CASRSAGSDTQYF.